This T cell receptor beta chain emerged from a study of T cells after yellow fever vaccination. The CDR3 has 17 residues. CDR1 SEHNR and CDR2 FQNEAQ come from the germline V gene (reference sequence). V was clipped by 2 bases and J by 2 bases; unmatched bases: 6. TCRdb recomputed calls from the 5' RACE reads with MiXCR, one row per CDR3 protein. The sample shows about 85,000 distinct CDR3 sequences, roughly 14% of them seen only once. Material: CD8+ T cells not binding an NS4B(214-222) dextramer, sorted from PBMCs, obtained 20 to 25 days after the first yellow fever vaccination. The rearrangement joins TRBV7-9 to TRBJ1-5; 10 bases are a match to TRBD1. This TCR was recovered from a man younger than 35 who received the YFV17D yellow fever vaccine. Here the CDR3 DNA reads TGTGCCAGCAGCTTAAGTCGGGACAGGGGCGGCAATCAGCCCCAGCATTTT. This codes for CASSLSRDRGGNQPQHF.